This TCR beta chain was recovered during a study of PD-L1 blockade in urothelial cancer. In the study overall: A median blood sample held approximately 140,000 T cells and tens of thousands of unique TCRs.

To note about this clone: The junction does not match germline at one end; this may be a read error.

TCRdb keeps only in-frame clones here, not all; method: immunoSEQ multiplex PCR. The data contain 70,000 to 75,000 clones, roughly 90% of them singletons. Sample time point: pretreatment peripheral blood. Patients' urothelial carcinoma was locally advanced or metastatic. The CDR3 has 14 residues. The germline V gene has CDR1 LNHDA and CDR2 SQIVND (reference sequence). The sequenced sample was PBMCs, obtained around atezolizumab (anti-PD-L1) treatment. The chain carries TRBV19 and TRBJ1-5; 7 bases map to TRBD1. This clonotype originated in a man between 65 and 85 years old with urothelial cancer. The CDR3: CASGRTGGNQPQHF. Here the CDR3 DNA reads TGTGCCAGCGGGCGGACAGGAGGCAACCAGCCCCAGCATTTT.